These 2 T cell receptor beta chains originate from one sample sequenced in a study of T cells in Graves' hyperthyroidism and ophthalmopathy. Amplification yielded TCR beta CDR3 regions, with RNA transcripts as the source. Using the HTBI primer set, a first-round RT-PCR was run on the TCR CDR3. TCRdb reanalysed the multiplex PCR reads using MiXCR and keeps one entry per CDR3 protein. Of some 740,000 distinct CDR3 sequences in the sample, approximately 15% are singletons; the top ten hold roughly a tenth. Sequencing was carried out using blood. The receptor source for this set is a woman aged 18 to 35 with Graves' hyperthyroidism.

V gene TRBV6-2 or TRBV6-3 combines with J gene TRBJ2-7; D is ambiguous. The CDR3 consists of 15 residues. Trimming left V 0 bases short and J 5 bases short, with 14 bases between. Germline V gene data show CDR1 as MNHEY and CDR2 as SVGEGT. The CDR3 loop reads CASSYSHRPGHEQYF. Written as DNA, the CDR3 is TGTGCCAGCAGTTACTCCCACCGGCCTGGCCACGAGCAGTACTTC.

The chain uses TRBV6-1 and TRBJ2-2, with D possibly TRBD1 on 5 matching bases. V was pared by 8 bases and J by 9 bases, with 16 bases between. From germline, CDR1 is MNHNS and CDR2 SASEGT. CDR3 size: 13 residues. The CDR3 loop is CASALGQVRELFF. CDR3 DNA: TGTGCCAGCGCCTTGGGGCAGGTCCGGGAGCTGTTTTTT.